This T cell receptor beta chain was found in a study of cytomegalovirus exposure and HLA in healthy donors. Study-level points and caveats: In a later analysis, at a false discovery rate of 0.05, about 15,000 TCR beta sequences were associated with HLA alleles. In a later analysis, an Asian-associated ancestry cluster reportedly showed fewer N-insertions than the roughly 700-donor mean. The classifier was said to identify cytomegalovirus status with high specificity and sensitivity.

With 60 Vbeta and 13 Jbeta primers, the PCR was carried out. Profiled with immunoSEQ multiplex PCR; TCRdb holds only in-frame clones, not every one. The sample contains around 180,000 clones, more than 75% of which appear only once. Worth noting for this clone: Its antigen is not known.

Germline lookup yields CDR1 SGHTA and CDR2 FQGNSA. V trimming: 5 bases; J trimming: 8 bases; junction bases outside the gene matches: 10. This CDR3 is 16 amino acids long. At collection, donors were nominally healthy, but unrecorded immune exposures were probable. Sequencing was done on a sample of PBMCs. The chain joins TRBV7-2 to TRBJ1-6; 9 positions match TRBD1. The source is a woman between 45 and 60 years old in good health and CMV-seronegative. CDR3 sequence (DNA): TGTGCCAGCAGCCCAAGGGGGACAGGGACTTATTCACCCCTCCACTTT. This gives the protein CASSPRGTGTYSPLHF.